The 30 T cell receptor beta chains given below trace back to one sample, sequenced in a study of regulatory T cells in long-lasting Graves disease. For TCR beta, libraries came from iRepertoire HTBI primers and Arm-PCR of CDR3 regions. TCRdb used MiXCR to reprocess the multiplex PCR reads, holding one entry per CDR3 protein. The sample holds around 400,000 distinct CDR3 sequences, about 15% seen once. The sample's time point: newly diagnosed GD, antithyroid drugs for less than 3 months. PBMCs provided the RNA from which the TCR library was made. Separately, the same data were catalogued under a study of T cells in Graves' hyperthyroidism and ophthalmopathy.

Material: peripheral blood mononuclear cells (PBMCs), obtained at new diagnosis, from a patient treated with antithyroid drugs. These receptors came from a woman in her thirties or forties with Graves disease.

The chain links TRBV10-1 to TRBJ2-3; D is perhaps TRBD1 (6 bases). The CDR3 consists of 16 residues. The V end was cut by 3 bases, the J end by 3 bases, with 16 bases between. CDR1 is WNHNN, CDR2 SYGVQD, per germline (reference sequence). This CDR3 is CASSDRGKGGTDTQYF. The CDR3 DNA reads TGCGCCAGCAGTGACCGAGGGAAAGGGGGTACAGATACGCAGTATTTT.

V and J are TRBV9 and TRBJ2-5, with TRBD1 identical over 10 bases. Losses at the gene ends were 3 bases for V and 5 bases for J; bases not matched to a gene: 7. The V gene's germline CDR1 is SGDLS and CDR2 YYNGEE. This CDR3 is built from 15 residues. CDR3 sequence (DNA): TGTGCCAGCAGCGCTGACAGGGGGCTTTGGGAGACCCAGTACTTC. Residues: CASSADRGLWETQYF.

This clonotype was observed at least ten times. The V and J genes are TRBV28 and TRBJ1-2; D is perhaps TRBD1 (5 bases). The CDR3 length is 15 residues. Germline assignment: CDR1 MDHEN and CDR2 SYDVKM. V was pared by 5 bases and J by 4 bases, with 17 bases between. In nucleotides, the CDR3 is TGTGCCAGCAGTCAACTGTCTGGGGGAGTCTATGGCTACACCTTC. Encoded protein: CASSQLSGGVYGYTF.

This clonotype was observed a handful of times. The V call is TRBV27, the J call TRBJ2-7; no clear D gene. This CDR3 spans 14 amino acids. Germline V gene data show CDR1 as MNHEY and CDR2 as SMNVEV (reference sequence). Trimming removed 3 bases at V and 0 bases at J, with 9 bases between. The chain's CDR3 is CASSFGPTSYEQYF. CDR3 bases: TGTGCCAGCAGTTTTGGTCCGACCTCCTACGAGCAGTACTTC.

A note on this clonotype: It may be a read error: a sequence one base away is much more abundant. DNA for the CDR3: TGCAGCGTTGTCCCCAGCGGCAGTGAGCAGTTCTTC. This encodes CSVVPSGSEQFF. The chain combines TRBV29-1 with TRBJ2-1; a weak D match, TRBD2 (5 bases). Germline-derived CDR1 and CDR2 are SQVTM and ANQGSEA. CDR3 length: 12 amino acids. V was clipped by 4 bases and J by 9 bases, with 13 bases between them.

Many counts were recorded for this clonotype. This chain links TRBV20-1 with TRBJ2-4; perhaps D is TRBD1 or TRBD2 (5 bases each). The V gene's germline CDR1 is DFQATT and CDR2 SNEGSKA (reference sequence). The V end was cut by 3 bases, the J end by 3 bases, with 24 bases between. This CDR3 has 18 amino acids. As DNA, the CDR3 is TGCAGTGCTAGGGGACGGCGGGTTTTTAGCTGGGGCAAAAACATTCAGTACTTC. It is translated as CSARGRRVFSWGKNIQYF.

In its sample, this clonotype was seen many times. This chain links TRBV28 with TRBJ2-7, with TRBD2 matching 12 bases. The V gene end was trimmed by 2 bases and the J gene end by 4 bases; junction bases not matched to a gene: 6. Per germline, CDR1 MDHEN and CDR2 SYDVKM. The CDR3 length is 16 residues. CDR3 in DNA: TGTGCCAGCAGTTTACTAGCGGGAGGGCCCGAGTACGAGCAGTACTTC. It is translated as CASSLLAGGPEYEQYF. The full variable domain, in which reference TRBV28 and TRBJ2-7 provide the parts outside the CDR3, is DVKVTQSSRYLVKRTGEKVFLECVQDMDHENMFWYRQDPGLGLRLIYFSYDVKMKEKGDIPEGYSVSREKKERFSLILESASTNQTSMYLCASSLLAGGPEYEQYFGPGTRLTVT.

This clonotype was picked up a small number of times. V is TRBV6-1 and J is TRBJ2-7; 8 bases fit TRBD1. V dropped 6 bases and J dropped 7; count of bases not matched to a gene: 8. The CDR3 runs to 13 residues. Germline V gene lookup returns CDR1 MNHNS and CDR2 SASEGT. CDR3 amino acids: CASSRGQGLEQYF. The CDR3 nucleotides read TGTGCCAGCAGCCGAGGACAGGGTCTTGAGCAGTACTTC.

In this sample, this clonotype turned up a few times. This chain links TRBV3-1 with TRBJ2-2; D is unresolved. V was pared by 10 bases and J by 4 bases, with 10 bases between. There are 12 residues in the CDR3. The germline gives CDR1 LGHDT, CDR2 YNNKEL (reference sequence). CDR3: CATGWITGELFF. CDR3 coding DNA: TGTGCCACTGGCTGGATCACCGGGGAGCTGTTTTTT.

This clonotype was detected a few times. A read error may produce the germline difference seen at one junction end. This chain connects TRBV25-1 to TRBJ2-5; 10 bases are a match to TRBD2. The germline V gene encodes CDR1 MGHDK and CDR2 SYGVNS. CDR3 length: 15 residues. CDR3 amino acids: CASSDASGRRETQCF. In nucleotides, the CDR3 is TGTGCCAGCAGTGATGCTAGCGGGAGAAGGGAGACCCAGTGCTTC.

This clonotype was seen a handful of times. This chain connects TRBV24-1 to TRBJ2-3; D not resolved. Trimming shortened V by 3 bases and J by 2 bases, and 14 bases separated the two germline ends. The germline V gene has CDR1 KGHDR and CDR2 SFDVKD. The CDR3 contains 16 residues. The CDR3 coding sequence is TGTGCCACCAGTGATCATAGTAGGGTCCCCACAGATACGCAGTATTTT. Its protein is CATSDHSRVPTDTQYF.

This chain connects TRBV11-3 to TRBJ2-4; tentatively, D is TRBD2 (6 bases). From germline, CDR1 is SGHNT and CDR2 YENEEA. The CDR3 is 13 residues long. Trimming removed 6 bases from V and 8 bases from J, with 14 bases in between. The CDR3 sequence: CASSRRGEDIQYF. In DNA form, the CDR3 reads TGTGCCAGCAGTCGGAGGGGTGAGGACATTCAGTACTTC.

The chain uses TRBV19 and TRBJ2-2, with D perhaps TRBD1 (6 bases). Per the germline V gene, CDR1 is LNHDA and CDR2 is SQIVND (reference sequence). The CDR3 is made up of 15 amino acids. V shed 5 bases and J shed 1 base, with 11 bases lying between them. For the CDR3, the DNA is TGTGCCAGTAGTGCCTCGGGACAGAACACCGGGGAGCTGTTTTTT. It yields the protein CASSASGQNTGELFF.

The genes are TRBV6-4 and TRBJ2-3; TRBD2 aligns across 12 bases. Per the germline V gene, CDR1 is MRHNA and CDR2 is SNTAGT. The junction had 10 bases not matched to a gene; V was cut back by 5 bases and J by 7 bases. This CDR3 comprises 16 residues. The CDR3 sequence is CASSYLVTSGRYTQYF. The CDR3 DNA sequence: TGTGCCAGCAGTTATTTGGTTACTAGCGGGAGGTATACGCAGTATTTT.

The DNA of the CDR3 is TGCGCCAGCAGCACCCTTGGGGTCACCGGGGAGCTGTTTTTT. This encodes CASSTLGVTGELFF. V and J are TRBV5-1 and TRBJ2-2; D not resolved. The V gene's germline CDR1 is SGHRS and CDR2 YFSETQ. There are 14 residues in the CDR3. Trimming removed 4 bases at V and 4 bases at J, with 11 bases between.

This clonotype was detected many times. The rearrangement joins TRBV28 to TRBJ2-6; a possible D gene is TRBD2 (6 bases). Germline CDR1 is MDHEN and CDR2 is SYDVKM. There are 17 residues in the CDR3. Trimming pared 6 bases from V and 0 bases from J, leaving 15 bases between. The CDR3 DNA reads as TGTGCCAGCAGCCCCGATCCGGGACTCTCTGGGGCCAACGTCCTGACTTTC. This gives the protein CASSPDPGLSGANVLTF.

This clonotype was picked up a small number of times. The V call is TRBV11-3, the J call TRBJ2-2; D might be TRBD1 or TRBD2, each matching 5 bases. Trimming cost V 8 bases and J 7 bases, with 8 bases left between them. The CDR3 is made up of 11 amino acids. Germline assignment: CDR1 SGHNT and CDR2 YENEEA. In DNA, the CDR3 is TGTGCCAGCTTTGGGGGCGGGGAGCTGTTTTTT. Translating gives CASFGGGELFF.

V gene TRBV20-1 combines with J gene TRBJ2-7; 8 bases are shared with TRBD2. This CDR3 region has 15 residues. V shed 0 bases and J 3 bases; nucleotides not matched to a gene: 7. Germline loops: CDR1 DFQATT, CDR2 SNEGSKA (reference sequence). CDR3 DNA: TGCAGTGCTAGAGATAGGGGACTAGTAGACTACGAGCAGTACTTC. It specifies CSARDRGLVDYEQYF.

V gene TRBV2 combines with J gene TRBJ2-1, with D unresolved. The germline CDR1 and CDR2 sequences are SNHLY and FYNNEI. Trimming cost V 2 bases and J 9 bases, with 8 bases left between them. This CDR3 contains 12 residues. As DNA, the CDR3 is TGTGCCAGCAGTGAAAGGTTACGTGAGCAGTTCTTC. This translates into CASSERLREQFF. Looking up the rest from reference TRBV2 and TRBJ2-1 gives the full variable domain: EPEVTQTPSHQVTQMGQEVILRCVPISNHLYFYWYRQILGQKVEFLVSFYNNEISEKSEIFDDQFSVERPDGSNFTLKIRSTKLEDSAMYFCASSERLREQFFGPGTRLTVL.

This clonotype was seen ten or more times. The DNA of the CDR3 is TGTGCCAGCAGTTTACCGCGTCAGGGGACCGGGGAGCTGTTTTTT. Amino acid sequence: CASSLPRQGTGELFF. This chain links TRBV27 with TRBJ2-2, with D possibly being TRBD1 (6 bases). Trimming pared 2 bases from V and 5 bases from J, leaving 12 bases between. CDR1 is MNHEY and CDR2 is SMNVEV in the germline V gene (reference sequence). CDR3 size: 15 residues.

This clonotype was seen at least ten times. This chain links TRBV29-1 with TRBJ2-1; 9 bases line up with TRBD2. This CDR3 region has 14 residues. Losses at the gene ends were 3 bases for V and 7 bases for J; bases not matched to a gene: 7. Germline-derived CDR1 and CDR2 are SQVTM and ANQGSEA. The DNA of the CDR3 is TGCAGCGTTGATCGGGGCGGGAGGGGTAATGAGCAGTTCTTC. This sequence encodes CSVDRGGRGNEQFF.

This clonotype showed up many times. The rearrangement links TRBV29-1 to TRBJ2-7; TRBD2 aligns across 13 bases. There are 14 residues in the CDR3. The ends lost 5 bases at V and 3 bases at J; junction bases unmatched: 4. Looked up from germline, CDR1 is SQVTM and CDR2 is ANQGSEA. The CDR3 nucleotides read TGCAGCGTTTCCGGGACTAGCGGGAACTACGAGCAGTACTTC. It is translated as CSVSGTSGNYEQYF.

In its sample, this clonotype was seen many times. CDR3 region: CAWSVMPTTDTQYF. The DNA for the CDR3 is TGTGCCTGGAGTGTAATGCCCACAACAGATACGCAGTATTTT. The V gene is TRBV30, the J gene TRBJ2-3; D remains ambiguous. The CDR3 covers 14 residues. The V gene lost 0 bases and the J gene lost 3 bases, with 10 bases spanning the gap. Germline lookup yields CDR1 GTSNPN and CDR2 SVGIG (reference sequence).

This clonotype was recorded many times. The chain has TRBV6-1 and TRBJ1-2, with D possibly matching TRBD1 (5 bases). CDR1 and CDR2 from the germline V gene are MNHNS and SASEGT. The CDR3 is made up of 14 amino acids. V was cut by 2 bases and J by 4 bases, with 11 bases left in between. As DNA, the CDR3 is TGTGCCAGCAGTGAAAGTGGGGACCTCTATGGCTACACCTTC. Protein product: CASSESGDLYGYTF.

This clonotype was observed many times. The chain has TRBV6-1 and TRBJ2-7, with D tentatively TRBD1 (6 bases). The CDR3 has 14 amino acids. Germline V gives CDR1 MNHNS, CDR2 SASEGT. V lost 5 bases and J lost 0, with 11 bases in between. CDR3 DNA sequence: TGTGCCAGCAGTCATCCGGACAGCTCCTACGAGCAGTACTTC. As protein: CASSHPDSSYEQYF.

In this sample, this clonotype turned up a few times. This chain connects TRBV4-2 to TRBJ1-2; D is undetermined. Germline assignment: CDR1 LGHNA and CDR2 YNFKEQ. The CDR3 sequence is 13 residues long. V lost 0 bases to trimming and J lost 7 bases, with 9 bases between them. CDR3 in DNA: TGTGCCAGCAGCCAAGACGACGGGTTTGGCTACACCTTC. It yields the protein CASSQDDGFGYTF.

The chain uses TRBV30 and TRBJ1-5, with a weak D call TRBD1 (5 bases). Germline V gene sequence: CDR1 GTSNPN, CDR2 SVGIG (reference sequence). The length of the CDR3 is 14 residues. Trimming cost V 0 bases and J 8 bases, with 14 bases left between them. The CDR3 protein is CAWSVQAGLEPQHF. For the CDR3, the DNA is TGTGCCTGGAGTGTACAGGCAGGGCTAGAGCCCCAGCATTTT.

Regarding this clonotype: A much larger clonotype is one base distant, so this may be a read error. The V call is TRBV28, the J call TRBJ2-2, with D possibly being TRBD1 (5 bases). The CDR3 is made up of 15 amino acids. From germline, CDR1 is MDHEN and CDR2 SYDVKM. The germline V and J ends were trimmed by 6 bases and 1 base, with 12 bases remaining between them. The chain's CDR3 is CASSFDRLNTGELFF. The DNA for the CDR3 is TGTGCCAGCAGCTTCGACAGACTGAACACCGGGGAGCTGTTTTTT.

This clonotype was observed once. V and J are TRBV18 and TRBJ1-4; TRBD1 matches 8 bases. CDR1 is KGHSH and CDR2 is LQKENI in the germline V gene. V was clipped by 6 bases and J by 5 bases; unmatched bases: 11. This CDR3 comprises 16 residues. The CDR3 loop is CASSPDRGTLNEKLFF. The CDR3 nucleotides read TGTGCCAGCTCGCCCGACAGGGGCACACTCAATGAAAAACTGTTTTTT.

This clonotype was counted only a few times. A much larger clonotype is one base distant, so this may be a read error. V is TRBV2 and J is TRBJ1-1; a weak D match, TRBD1 (5 bases). CDR1 SNHLY and CDR2 FYNNEI come from the germline V gene. The CDR3 sequence is 13 residues long. The DNA of the CDR3 is TGTGCCAGCACTCTGGGCGAGGACACTGAAGCTCTCTTT. Translating gives CASTLGEDTEALF.